This entry lists 2 T cell receptor beta chains sequenced from one sample in a study of T-cell reconstitution after alpha-beta-depleted transplantation in children. Unique molecular identifiers were incorporated when the TCRbeta library was constructed. One entry per CDR3 protein, called by TCRdb with MiXCR from the PCR reads. Of 500,000 to 600,000 distinct CDR3 sequences listed, around 27% are singletons. Sequencing used PBMCs, obtained before TCRalphabeta/CD19-depleted stem cell transplant. The receptors here all came from a boy under two years old with Wiskott-Aldrich syndrome, due to receive a stem cell transplant.

The V gene is TRBV29-1, the J gene TRBJ2-7; perhaps TRBD1 as D (5 bases). The V gene lost 6 bases and the J gene lost 3 bases, with 9 bases spanning the gap. There are 11 residues in the CDR3. From germline, CDR1 is SQVTM and CDR2 ANQGSEA. CDR3 protein: CSVVQGYEQYF. Here the CDR3 DNA reads TGCAGCGTGGTCCAGGGCTACGAGCAGTACTTC.

A few counts support this clonotype. The genes are TRBV7-8 and TRBJ2-3; TRBD2 matches 12 bases. Germline V gene sequence: CDR1 SGHVS, CDR2 FQNEAQ. Unmatched junction bases numbered 5, after V lost 6 bases and J lost 4 bases. The CDR3 is made up of 15 amino acids. The CDR3 loop reads CASRPTSGRADTQYF. The CDR3 DNA follows: TGTGCCAGCAGGCCGACTAGCGGGAGAGCAGATACGCAGTATTTT.